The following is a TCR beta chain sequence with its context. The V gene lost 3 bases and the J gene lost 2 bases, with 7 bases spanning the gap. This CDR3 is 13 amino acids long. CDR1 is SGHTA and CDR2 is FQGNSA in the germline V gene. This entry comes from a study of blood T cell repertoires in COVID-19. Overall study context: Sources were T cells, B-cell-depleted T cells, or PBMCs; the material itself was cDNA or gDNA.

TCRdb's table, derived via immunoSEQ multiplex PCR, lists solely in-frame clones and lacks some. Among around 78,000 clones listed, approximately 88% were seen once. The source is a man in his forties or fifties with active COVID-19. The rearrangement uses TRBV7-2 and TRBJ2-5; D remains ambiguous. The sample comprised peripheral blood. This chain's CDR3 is CASSFQVQETQYF. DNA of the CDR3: TGTGCCAGCAGCTTCCAGGTTCAAGAGACCCAGTACTTC.